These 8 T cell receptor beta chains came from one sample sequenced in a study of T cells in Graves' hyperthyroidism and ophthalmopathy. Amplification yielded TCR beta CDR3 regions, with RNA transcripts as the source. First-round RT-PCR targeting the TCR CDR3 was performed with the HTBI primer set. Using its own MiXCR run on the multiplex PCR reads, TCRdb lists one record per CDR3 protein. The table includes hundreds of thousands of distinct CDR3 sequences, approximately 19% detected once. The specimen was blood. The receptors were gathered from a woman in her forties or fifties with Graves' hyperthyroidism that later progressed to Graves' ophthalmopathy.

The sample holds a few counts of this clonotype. CDR3 nucleotide sequence: TGTGCCAGCAGCCCTCCGACAGGATCTCACGAGCAGTACTTC. Residues: CASSPPTGSHEQYF. The V call is TRBV13, the J call TRBJ2-7; tentative D call: TRBD1 (6 bases). Germline CDR1 PRHDT, CDR2 FYEKMQ (reference sequence). V was pared by 5 bases and J by 5 bases, with 16 bases between. This CDR3 is built from 14 residues.

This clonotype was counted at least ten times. CDR3 in amino acids: CASSFRGFYGYTF. In DNA form, the CDR3 reads TGTGCCAGCAGTTTTAGAGGCTTCTATGGCTACACCTTC. The chain has TRBV27 and TRBJ1-2; D is undetermined. V was cut by 3 bases and J by 4 bases, with 9 bases left in between. Germline V CDR1 and CDR2: MNHEY, SMNVEV (reference sequence). CDR3 length: 13 residues.

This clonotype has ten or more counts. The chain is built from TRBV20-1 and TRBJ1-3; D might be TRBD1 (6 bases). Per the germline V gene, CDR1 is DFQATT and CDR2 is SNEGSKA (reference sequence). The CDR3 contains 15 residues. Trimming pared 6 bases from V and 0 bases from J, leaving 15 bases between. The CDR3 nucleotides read TGCAGTGCCTTCCGGGACACTGTCTCTGGAAACACCATATATTTT. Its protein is CSAFRDTVSGNTIYF.

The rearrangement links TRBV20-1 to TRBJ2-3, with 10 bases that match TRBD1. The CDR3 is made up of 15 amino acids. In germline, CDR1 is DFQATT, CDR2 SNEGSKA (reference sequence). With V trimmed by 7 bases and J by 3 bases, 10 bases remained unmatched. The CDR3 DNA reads TGCAGTGTCGCCAATAGACAGGGGGCAACAGATACGCAGTATTTT. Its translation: CSVANRQGATDTQYF.

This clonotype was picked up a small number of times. CDR3 nucleotides: TGTGCCACCAGCAGAGATAAAACCCCGGAGTACTTC. As protein: CATSRDKTPEYF. V and J are TRBV15 and TRBJ2-5, with D uncertain. CDR1 is LNHNV, CDR2 YYDKDF, per germline (reference sequence). V gave up 0 bases and J gave up 12 bases, with 11 bases separating them. The CDR3 runs 12 residues.

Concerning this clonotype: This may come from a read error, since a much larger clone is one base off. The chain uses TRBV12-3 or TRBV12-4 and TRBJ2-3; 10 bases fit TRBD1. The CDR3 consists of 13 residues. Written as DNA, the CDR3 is TGTGCCGGCAGTTTTGGGGACAGGGGACCGCAGTATTTT. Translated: CAGSFGDRGPQYF.

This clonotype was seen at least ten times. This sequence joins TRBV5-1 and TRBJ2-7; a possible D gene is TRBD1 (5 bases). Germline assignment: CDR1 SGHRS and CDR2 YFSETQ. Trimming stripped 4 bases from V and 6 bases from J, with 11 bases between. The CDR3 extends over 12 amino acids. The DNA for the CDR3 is TGCGCCAGCAGCAGGACATGGTCCGAGCAGTACTTC. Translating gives CASSRTWSEQYF. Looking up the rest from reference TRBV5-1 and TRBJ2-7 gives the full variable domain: KAGVTQTPRYLIKTRGQQVTLSCSPISGHRSVSWYQQTPGQGLQFLFEYFSETQRNKGNFPGRFSGRQFSNSRSEMNVSTLELGDSALYLCASSRTWSEQYFGPGTRLTVT.

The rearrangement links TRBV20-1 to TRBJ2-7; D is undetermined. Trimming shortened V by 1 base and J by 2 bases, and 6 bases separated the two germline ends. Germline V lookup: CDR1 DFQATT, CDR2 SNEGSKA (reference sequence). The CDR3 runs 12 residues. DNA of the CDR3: TGCAGTGCTAGAGCGGACCCCTACGAGCAGTACTTC. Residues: CSARADPYEQYF.